A single sample is the source of the 28 T cell receptor beta chains below, sequenced in a study of blood T cell repertoires in COVID-19. TCRdb's table, derived via immunoSEQ multiplex PCR, lists solely in-frame clones and lacks some. This table holds about 140,000 clones, roughly three quarters found once. Sequencing was done on a sample of PBMCs or T cells enriched from blood (not recorded which). These receptor sequences come from a woman in her forties or fifties who had recovered from COVID-19.

Only a few counts were recorded for this clone. The rearrangement links TRBV5-5 to TRBJ2-2; possibly TRBD2 for D (6 bases). From germline, CDR1 is SGHKS and CDR2 YYEKEE (reference sequence). Deletions cut 7 bases from V and 0 bases from J, with 7 bases between. The CDR3 runs 13 residues. The CDR3, as DNA: TGTGCCAGCGGGGGGACGAACACCGGGGAGCTGTTTTTT. It is translated as CASGGTNTGELFF.

The chain recombines TRBV6-5 with TRBJ1-5; D not certain. This CDR3 contains 15 residues. The germline CDR1 and CDR2 sequences are MNHEY and SVGAGI. V was shortened by 7 bases and J by 3 bases, with 16 bases between the two germline ends. CDR3: CASNSIKDYNQPQHF. The CDR3 coding sequence is TGTGCCAGCAATTCCATAAAGGACTACAATCAGCCCCAGCATTTT.

The chain joins TRBV18 to TRBJ2-7; possibly TRBD1 for D (5 bases). This CDR3 contains 12 residues. With 5 bases removed from V and 3 bases from J, the gap between germline ends came to 8 bases. In germline, CDR1 is KGHSH, CDR2 LQKENI. CDR3 nucleotide sequence: TGTGCCAGCTCATCGACAGACTACGAGCAGTACTTC. Translating gives CASSSTDYEQYF.

CDR3 loop: CASMRDSLFSGANVLTF. The CDR3, as DNA: TGTGCCAGTATGCGGGACAGTTTATTTTCTGGGGCCAACGTCCTGACTTTC. The chain uses TRBV19 and TRBJ2-6; tentative D call: TRBD1 (7 bases). The V gene's germline CDR1 is LNHDA and CDR2 SQIVND (reference sequence). This CDR3 region has 17 residues. Trimming cost V 7 bases and J 1 base, with 17 bases left between them.

V usage is TRBV2 and J usage is TRBJ2-7; a weak D match, TRBD1 (5 bases). Germline V gene data show CDR1 as SNHLY and CDR2 as FYNNEI. V was pared by 4 bases and J by 3 bases, with 10 bases between. This CDR3 region has 13 residues. CDR3 in amino acids: CASSVRGDYEQYV. In nucleotides, the CDR3 is TGTGCCAGCAGTGTAAGGGGCGACTACGAGCAGTACGTC.

The chain uses TRBV12-3 or TRBV12-4 and TRBJ1-3; D gene uncertain. V lost 6 bases and J lost 3, with 9 bases in between. The CDR3 is 13 residues long. The CDR3, as DNA: TGTGCCAGCAGCCTTTCGAGTGGAAACACCATATATTTT. It codes for CASSLSSGNTIYF.

The chain uses TRBV6-5 and TRBJ1-6, with D possibly TRBD1 on 6 matching bases. V was cut by 6 bases and J by 6 bases, with 9 bases left in between. The CDR3 runs to 13 residues. Germline CDR1 is MNHEY and CDR2 is SVGAGI. CDR3: CASSLQGNSPLHF. CDR3 DNA: TGTGCCAGCAGCTTACAGGGTAATTCACCCCTCCACTTT.

This chain connects TRBV20-1 to TRBJ1-2; D is uncertain. Deletions cut 3 bases from V and 5 bases from J, with 10 bases between. The CDR3 length is 12 residues. CDR1 is DFQATT, CDR2 SNEGSKA, per germline (reference sequence). In nucleotides, the CDR3 is TGCAGTGCTAGTGGCACGACTTATGGCTACACCTTC. Translation gives CSASGTTYGYTF.

This clone was observed a single time. The V and J genes are TRBV5-1 and TRBJ2-7; D may be TRBD2 (5 bases). CDR3 length: 15 residues. Germline values: CDR1 SGHRS, CDR2 YFSETQ. Trimming took 0 bases from V and 0 from J, leaving 10 bases between them. The CDR3 bases are TGCGCCAGCAGCTTGGCATGCGACTACTCCTACGAGCAGTACGTC. Protein product: CASSLACDYSYEQYV.

This sequence joins TRBV7-3 and TRBJ2-1; 10 bases are a match to TRBD2. The CDR3 is 14 amino acids. Trimming removed 3 bases from V and 6 bases from J; junction bases left unmatched: 2. Germline V gene data show CDR1 as SGHTA and CDR2 as FQGTGA. The CDR3 protein is CASSLLAGVNEQFF. CDR3 DNA: TGTGCCAGCAGCTTGCTAGCGGGGGTCAATGAGCAGTTCTTC.

This clone was recorded a few times. The genes are TRBV13 and TRBJ1-2, with 9 bases matching TRBD1. The CDR3 is made up of 16 amino acids. J was trimmed by 1 base and V by 4 bases; bases with no gene match: 7. In germline, CDR1 is PRHDT, CDR2 FYEKMQ (reference sequence). This CDR3 is CASSSEKDRGNYGYTF. DNA of the CDR3: TGTGCCAGCAGCTCAGAAAAGGACAGGGGTAACTATGGCTACACCTTC.

Turning to this clone: Other nucleotide sequences in the sample specify the same CDR3. The chain recombines TRBV19 with TRBJ1-1, with D possibly TRBD1 on 6 matching bases. This CDR3 is built from 12 residues. Trimming took 4 bases from V and 3 from J, leaving 6 bases between them. The germline V gene encodes CDR1 LNHDA and CDR2 SQIVND (reference sequence). CDR3 DNA: TGTGCCAGTAGTAAGGGGGACACTGAAGCTTTCTTT. Amino acid sequence: CASSKGDTEAFF.

For the CDR3, the DNA is TGTGCCAGTAGAGCGGGGGGGTCTGGGGAAAAACTGTTTTTT. Its protein is CASRAGGSGEKLFF. J is TRBJ1-4 and V is TRBV19; D is perhaps TRBD1 (5 bases). The V end was cut by 6 bases, the J end by 8 bases, with 16 bases between. This CDR3 has 14 residues. The germline V gene encodes CDR1 LNHDA and CDR2 SQIVND (reference sequence).

The chain links TRBV5-4 to TRBJ1-3, with TRBD1 matching 8 bases. V was pared by 4 bases and J by 2 bases, with 2 bases of the junction left unmatched. This CDR3 has 14 amino acids. Germline CDR1 is SGHNT and CDR2 is YYREEE (reference sequence). The chain's CDR3 is CASSPGQAGNTIYF. CDR3 bases: TGTGCCAGCAGCCCGGGACAGGCTGGAAACACCATATATTTT.

V usage is TRBV5-1 and J usage is TRBJ1-1; 7 bases align to TRBD1. The junction had 6 bases not matched to a gene; V was cut back by 4 bases and J by 0 bases. The CDR3 has 15 amino acids. The germline V gene has CDR1 SGHRS and CDR2 YFSETQ. DNA of the CDR3: TGCGCCAGCAGCCTCCTGGGACAGTTGAACACTGAAGCTTTCTTT. Encoded protein: CASSLLGQLNTEAFF.

The rearrangement links TRBV7-9 to TRBJ2-7; the D gene is possibly TRBD1 (5 bases). V dropped 5 bases and J dropped 1 base, with 12 bases sitting between them. CDR1 is SEHNR, CDR2 FQNEAQ, per germline (reference sequence). The length of the CDR3 is 14 residues. DNA for the CDR3: TGTGCCAGCAGCCGAAGGGGCCGGTCCTACGAGCAGTACTTC. It translates to CASSRRGRSYEQYF.

This chain uses TRBV11-2 with TRBJ2-2, with 8 bases that match TRBD2. The germline CDR1 and CDR2 sequences are SGHAT and FQNNGV. Trimming at V came to 1 base and at J to 4 bases, leaving 2 bases not matched to a gene. This CDR3 is 15 amino acids long. The CDR3 protein is CASSLGSGATGELFF. In nucleotides, the CDR3 is TGTGCCAGCAGCTTAGGTAGCGGGGCCACCGGGGAGCTGTTTTTT.

The chain is built from TRBV6-6 and TRBJ1-1, with D unclear. V was trimmed by 8 bases and J by 0 bases, leaving 16 bases between them. The CDR3 contains 15 residues. Germline CDR1 MNHNY, CDR2 SVGAGI (reference sequence). The CDR3 nucleotides are TGTGCCAGCGCGGAGGTGCGCCTCTTGAACACTGAAGCTTTCTTT. Its translation is CASAEVRLLNTEAFF.

The V gene is TRBV15, the J gene TRBJ1-4; tentatively, D is TRBD1 (6 bases). Deletions cut 4 bases from V and 7 bases from J, with 16 bases between. CDR1 is LNHNV and CDR2 is YYDKDF in the germline V gene (reference sequence). The CDR3 has 15 amino acids. The CDR3 DNA is TGTGCCACCAGCATTAACAGGGAGTTGAGTGAAAAACTGTTTTTT. Amino acids: CATSINRELSEKLFF. Full variable domain (remainder filled in from reference TRBV15 and TRBJ1-4): DAMVIQNPRYQVTQFGKPVTLSCSQTLNHNVMYWYQQKSSQAPKLLFHYYDKDFNNEADTPDNFQSRRPNTSFCFLDIRSPGLGDTAMYLCATSINRELSEKLFFGSGTQLSVL.

This chain joins TRBV9 and TRBJ1-3; D gene uncertain. V lost 4 bases to trimming and J lost 4 bases, with 6 bases between them. This CDR3 has 12 amino acids. CDR1 SGDLS and CDR2 YYNGEE come from the germline V gene. The CDR3 nucleotides are TGTGCCAGCAGCCTAGTAGGAAACACCATATATTTT. Translated, it gives CASSLVGNTIYF.

The chain combines TRBV28 with TRBJ2-3; TRBD2 is a possible D gene (6 bases). Germline V gene data show CDR1 as MDHEN and CDR2 as SYDVKM. V lost 3 bases, J lost 5 bases, and 24 bases lay in between. This CDR3 is 18 amino acids long. In DNA form, the CDR3 reads TGTGCCAGCAGTTTCGTTGCGGGGAGGTCCGGAGGCGGAGATACGCAGTATTTT. It is translated as CASSFVAGRSGGGDTQYF.

The V and J genes are TRBV4-2 and TRBJ1-2, with TRBD1 matching 9 bases. CDR3 size: 14 residues. Looked up from germline, CDR1 is LGHNA and CDR2 is YNFKEQ. The trim removed 2 bases at V and 5 bases at J, leaving 3 bases unmatched. The CDR3 nucleotides read TGTGCCAGCAGCCAAAGCGGGACAGGGTATGGCTACACCTTC. This translates into CASSQSGTGYGYTF.

The table lists this clone with a count of one. The chain employs TRBV28 and TRBJ1-4; D is unclear. Trimming pared 3 bases from V and 8 bases from J, leaving 10 bases between. The CDR3 consists of 13 residues. Germline V gene lookup returns CDR1 MDHEN and CDR2 SYDVKM. CDR3 nucleotides: TGTGCCAGCAGTTTGGGGAGGGTCGAAAAACTGTTTTTT. The encoded protein is CASSLGRVEKLFF. Together with reference TRBV28 and TRBJ1-4, the CDR3 gives the full variable domain: DVKVTQSSRYLVKRTGEKVFLECVQDMDHENMFWYRQDPGLGLRLIYFSYDVKMKEKGDIPEGYSVSREKKERFSLILESASTNQTSMYLCASSLGRVEKLFFGSGTQLSVL.

The chain couples TRBV24-1 to TRBJ1-2, with 9 bases aligning to TRBD1. The CDR3 is 15 amino acids. The ends lost 12 bases at V and 8 bases at J; junction bases unmatched: 18. CDR1 and CDR2 (germline): KGHDR, SFDVKD. CDR3 DNA sequence: TGTGCCGCCGCCGACGCCGGGACAGGGTTGAGCGGCTACACCTTC. Translating it yields CAAADAGTGLSGYTF.

The rearrangement uses TRBV5-8 and TRBJ1-5; D perhaps matches TRBD1 (5 bases). The germline V gene has CDR1 SGHTS and CDR2 YDEGEE. Trimming took off 0 bases at V and 3 bases at J, with 10 bases between the two ends. The CDR3 length is 15 residues. CDR3 sequence reads: CASSLGAGTNQPQHF. Written as DNA, the CDR3 is TGTGCCAGCAGCTTGGGAGCGGGGACCAATCAGCCCCAGCATTTT.

This rearrangement joins TRBV4-1 to TRBJ2-7; the match to TRBD1 covers 9 bases. Germline V gives CDR1 MGHRA, CDR2 YSYEKL. V dropped 1 base and J dropped 4; count of bases not matched to a gene: 5. The CDR3 is 15 residues long. The CDR3 here is CASSQGGTGSYEQYF. The CDR3 region has the DNA TGCGCCAGCAGCCAAGGGGGGACAGGGTCATACGAGCAGTACTTC.

This clone was observed a few times. This rearrangement joins TRBV12-3 or TRBV12-4 to TRBJ1-2; 8 nucleotides align to TRBD1. This CDR3 contains 13 residues. The ends lost 6 bases at V and 8 bases at J; junction bases unmatched: 8. The CDR3 nucleotides are TGTGCCAGCAGAAACCAGGGGGCAGGAGGCTACACCTTC. It encodes CASRNQGAGGYTF.

The chain joins TRBV15 to TRBJ1-2, with 7 positions matching TRBD1. The CDR3 is 18 residues long. In germline, CDR1 is LNHNV, CDR2 YYDKDF (reference sequence). The junction had 12 bases not matched to a gene; V was cut back by 1 base and J by 1 base. The CDR3 spells CATSRVLAGTAGNYGYTF. DNA for the CDR3: TGTGCCACCAGCAGAGTCCTCGCTGGGACAGCCGGTAACTATGGCTACACCTTC. The full variable domain, in which reference TRBV15 and TRBJ1-2 provide the parts outside the CDR3, is DAMVIQNPRYQVTQFGKPVTLSCSQTLNHNVMYWYQQKSSQAPKLLFHYYDKDFNNEADTPDNFQSRRPNTSFCFLDIRSPGLGDTAMYLCATSRVLAGTAGNYGYTFGSGTRLTVV.